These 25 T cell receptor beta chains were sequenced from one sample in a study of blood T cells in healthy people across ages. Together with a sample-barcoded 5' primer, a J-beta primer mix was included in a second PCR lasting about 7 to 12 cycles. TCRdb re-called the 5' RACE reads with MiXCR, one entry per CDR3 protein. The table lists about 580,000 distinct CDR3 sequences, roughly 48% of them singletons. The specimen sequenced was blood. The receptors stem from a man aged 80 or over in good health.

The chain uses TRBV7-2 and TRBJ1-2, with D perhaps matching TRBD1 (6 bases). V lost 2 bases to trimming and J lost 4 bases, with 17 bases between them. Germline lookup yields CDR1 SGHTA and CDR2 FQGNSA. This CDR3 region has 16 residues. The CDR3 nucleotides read TGTGCCAGCAGCTTAACTCCGCGGACAGAGATCTATGGCTACACCTTC. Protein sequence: CASSLTPRTEIYGYTF.

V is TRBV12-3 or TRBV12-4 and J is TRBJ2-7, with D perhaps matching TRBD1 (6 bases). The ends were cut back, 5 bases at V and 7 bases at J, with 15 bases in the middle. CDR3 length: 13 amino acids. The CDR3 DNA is TGTGCCAGCAGTCTACGGAGACAGGATGAGCAGTACTTC. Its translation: CASSLRRQDEQYF.

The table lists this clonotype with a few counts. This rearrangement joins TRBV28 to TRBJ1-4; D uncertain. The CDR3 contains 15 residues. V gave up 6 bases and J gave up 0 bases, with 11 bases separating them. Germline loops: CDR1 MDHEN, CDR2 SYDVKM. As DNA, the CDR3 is TGTGCCAGCAGGCACATAAACCCAACTAATGAAAAACTGTTTTTT. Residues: CASRHINPTNEKLFF.

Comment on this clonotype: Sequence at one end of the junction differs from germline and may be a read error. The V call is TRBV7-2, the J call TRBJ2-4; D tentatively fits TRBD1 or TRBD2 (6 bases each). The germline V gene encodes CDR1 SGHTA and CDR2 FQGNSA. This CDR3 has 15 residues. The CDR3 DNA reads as TGTGCCAGCGGACTACAGGGTCTAGCCAAAAGCATTCAGTACTTC. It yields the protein CASGLQGLAKSIQYF.

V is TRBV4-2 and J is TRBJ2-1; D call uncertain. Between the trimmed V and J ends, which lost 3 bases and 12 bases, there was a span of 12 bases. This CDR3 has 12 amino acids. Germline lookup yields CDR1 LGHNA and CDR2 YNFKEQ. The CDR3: CASSHPGPGQFF. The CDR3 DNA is TGTGCCAGCAGCCATCCTGGACCGGGGCAGTTCTTC.

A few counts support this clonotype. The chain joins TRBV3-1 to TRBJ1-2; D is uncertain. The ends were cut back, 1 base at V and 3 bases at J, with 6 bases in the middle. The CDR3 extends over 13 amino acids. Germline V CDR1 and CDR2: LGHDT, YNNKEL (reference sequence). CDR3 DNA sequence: TGTGCCAGCAGCCAAGGCAATCACTATGGCTACACCTTC. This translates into CASSQGNHYGYTF.

The CDR3 spells CAIRGEPDTQYF. The CDR3 DNA sequence: TGTGCCATCAGAGGGGAGCCTGATACGCAGTATTTT. V gene TRBV10-3 combines with J gene TRBJ2-3; D assignment may be TRBD1 or TRBD2 (5 bases each). CDR3 size: 12 residues. From germline, CDR1 is ENHRY and CDR2 SYGVKD. Between the trimmed V and J ends, which lost 6 bases and 6 bases, there was a span of 10 bases.

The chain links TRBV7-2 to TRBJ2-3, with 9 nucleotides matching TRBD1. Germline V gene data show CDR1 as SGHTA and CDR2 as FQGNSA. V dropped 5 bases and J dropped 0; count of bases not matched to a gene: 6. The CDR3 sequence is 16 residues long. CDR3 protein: CASSRNRGLSTDTQYF. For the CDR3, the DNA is TGTGCCAGCAGCCGGAACAGGGGGCTGAGCACAGATACGCAGTATTTT.

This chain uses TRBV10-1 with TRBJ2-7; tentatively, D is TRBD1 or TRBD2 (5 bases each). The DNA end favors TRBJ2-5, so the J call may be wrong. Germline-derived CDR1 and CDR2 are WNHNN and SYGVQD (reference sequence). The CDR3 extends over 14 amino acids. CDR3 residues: CASAPGGARETQYF. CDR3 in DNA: TGCGCCAGCGCGCCTGGGGGTGCAAGGGAGACCCAGTACTTC.

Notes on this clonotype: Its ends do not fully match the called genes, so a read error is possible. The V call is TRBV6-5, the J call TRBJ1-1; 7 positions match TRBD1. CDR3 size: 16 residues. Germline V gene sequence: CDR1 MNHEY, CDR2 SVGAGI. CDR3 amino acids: CACSDRDIFLGAEAFF. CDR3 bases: TGTGCCTGCAGCGACAGGGATATTTTTTTGGGCGCTGAGGCTTTCTTT.

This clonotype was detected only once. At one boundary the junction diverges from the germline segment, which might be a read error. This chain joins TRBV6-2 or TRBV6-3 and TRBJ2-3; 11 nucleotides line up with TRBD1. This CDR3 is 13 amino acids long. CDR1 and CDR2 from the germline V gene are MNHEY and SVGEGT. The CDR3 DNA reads TGTGCCAGCACAGGACAGGGGGCAGATGCGCAGTATTTT. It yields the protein CASTGQGADAQYF.

The CDR3 nucleotides are TGTGCCAGCAGCGAGGGCCCCTCTGGGGCCAACGTCCTGACTTTC. It codes for CASSEGPSGANVLTF. The chain is built from TRBV5-5 and TRBJ2-6; possible D gene TRBD2, 5 bases. The CDR3 length is 15 residues. CDR1 is SGHKS and CDR2 is YYEKEE in the germline V gene (reference sequence). The V and J ends lost 4 bases and 0 bases respectively, with 8 bases between them.

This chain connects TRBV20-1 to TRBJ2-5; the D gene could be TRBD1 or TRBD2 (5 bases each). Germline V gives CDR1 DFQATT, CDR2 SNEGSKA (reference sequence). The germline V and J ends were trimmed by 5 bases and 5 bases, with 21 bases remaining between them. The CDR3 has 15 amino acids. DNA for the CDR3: TGCAGTGCTGCCCCTTCTAACTTCTGGGGGGAGACCCAGTACTTC. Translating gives CSAAPSNFWGETQYF.

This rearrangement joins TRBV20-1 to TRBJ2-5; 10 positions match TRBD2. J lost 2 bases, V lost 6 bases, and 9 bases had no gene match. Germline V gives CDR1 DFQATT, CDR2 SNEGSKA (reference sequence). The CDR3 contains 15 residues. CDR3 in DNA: TGCAGTGCCCAGGGGGGACTAGCGATTCAAGAGACCCAGTACTTC. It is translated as CSAQGGLAIQETQYF.

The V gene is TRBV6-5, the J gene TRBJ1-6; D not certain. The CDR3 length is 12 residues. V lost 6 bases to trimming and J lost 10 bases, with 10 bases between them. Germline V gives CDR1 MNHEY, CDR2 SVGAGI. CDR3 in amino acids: CASRGTGSPLHF. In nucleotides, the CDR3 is TGTGCCAGCAGGGGCACGGGATCACCCCTCCACTTT.

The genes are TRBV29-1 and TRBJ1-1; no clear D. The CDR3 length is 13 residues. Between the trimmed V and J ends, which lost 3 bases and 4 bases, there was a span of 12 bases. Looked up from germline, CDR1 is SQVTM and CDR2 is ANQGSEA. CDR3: CSVDGISGTEAFF. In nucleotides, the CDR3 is TGCAGCGTTGACGGGATCTCGGGCACTGAAGCTTTCTTT.

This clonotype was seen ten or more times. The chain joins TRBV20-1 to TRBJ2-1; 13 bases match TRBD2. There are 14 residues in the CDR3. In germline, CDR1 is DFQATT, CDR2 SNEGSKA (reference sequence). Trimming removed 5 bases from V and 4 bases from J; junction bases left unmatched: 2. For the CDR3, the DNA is TGCAGTGCTGGGGGACTAGCGGGATACAATGAGCAGTTCTTC. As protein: CSAGGLAGYNEQFF.

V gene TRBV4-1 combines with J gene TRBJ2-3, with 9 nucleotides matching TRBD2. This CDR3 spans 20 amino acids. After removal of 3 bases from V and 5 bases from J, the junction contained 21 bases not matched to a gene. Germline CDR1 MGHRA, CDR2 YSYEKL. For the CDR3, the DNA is TGCGCCAGCAGCCATGTAGGGACTAGCCCCGAGCAAGGGGTAGTAGATACGCAGTATTTT. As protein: CASSHVGTSPEQGVVDTQYF.

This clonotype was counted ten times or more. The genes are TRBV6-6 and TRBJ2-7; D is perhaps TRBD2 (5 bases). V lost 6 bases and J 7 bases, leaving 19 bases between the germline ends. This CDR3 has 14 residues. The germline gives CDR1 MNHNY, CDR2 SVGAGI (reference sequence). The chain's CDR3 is CASRPASGRGEQYF. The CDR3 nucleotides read TGTGCCAGCAGACCGGCTAGTGGAAGAGGGGAGCAGTACTTC.

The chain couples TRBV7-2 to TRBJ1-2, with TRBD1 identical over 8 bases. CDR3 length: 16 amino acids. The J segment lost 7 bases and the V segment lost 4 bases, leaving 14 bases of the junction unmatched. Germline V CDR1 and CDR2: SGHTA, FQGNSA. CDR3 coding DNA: TGTGCCAGCAGCTCTTTTCCCAATACAGGGGGGGGTGGCTACACCTTC. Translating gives CASSSFPNTGGGGYTF.

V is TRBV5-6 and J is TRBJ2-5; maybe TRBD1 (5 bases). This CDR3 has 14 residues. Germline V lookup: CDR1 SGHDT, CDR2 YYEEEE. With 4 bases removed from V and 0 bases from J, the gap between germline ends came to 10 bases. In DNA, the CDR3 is TGTGCCAGCAGCCAACAGGTCCACCAAGAGACCCAGTACTTC. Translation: CASSQQVHQETQYF.

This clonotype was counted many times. The DNA for the CDR3 is TGTGCCAGCAGCTTACAGGGGGGGGGCACTGAAGCTTTCTTT. This encodes CASSLQGGGTEAFF. V and J are TRBV7-9 and TRBJ1-1; 7 bases fit TRBD1. The CDR3 has 14 amino acids. The V and J ends lost 2 bases and 4 bases, in that order; junction bases with no gene match: 4. Germline CDR1 and CDR2: SEHNR and FQNEAQ (reference sequence).

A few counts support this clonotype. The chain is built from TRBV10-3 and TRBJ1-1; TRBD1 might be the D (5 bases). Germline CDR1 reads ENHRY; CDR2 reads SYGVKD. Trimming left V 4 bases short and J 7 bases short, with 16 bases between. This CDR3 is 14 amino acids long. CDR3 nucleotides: TGTGCCATCAGTGGAGGGACGAGTAGGGTTGAAGCTTTCTTT. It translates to CAISGGTSRVEAFF.

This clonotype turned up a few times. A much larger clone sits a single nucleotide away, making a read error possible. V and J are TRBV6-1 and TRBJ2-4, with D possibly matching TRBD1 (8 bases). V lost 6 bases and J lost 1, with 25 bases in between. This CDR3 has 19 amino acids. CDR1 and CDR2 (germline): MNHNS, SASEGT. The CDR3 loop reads CASRGTDREGGDAKNIQYF. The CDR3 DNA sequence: TGTGCCAGCAGGGGGACGGACAGGGAAGGGGGGGATGCCAAAAACATTCAGTACTTC.

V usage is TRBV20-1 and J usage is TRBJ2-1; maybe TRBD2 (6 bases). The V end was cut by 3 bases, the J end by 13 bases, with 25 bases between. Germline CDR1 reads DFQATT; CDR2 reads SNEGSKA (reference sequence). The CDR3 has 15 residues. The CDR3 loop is CSAREGKGTLRTQFF. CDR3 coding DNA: TGCAGTGCTAGGGAGGGTAAGGGCACCCTTCGGACCCAGTTCTTC.